This record covers a single T cell receptor beta chain. This sample was taken from a study of T cell changes during pregnancy in multiple sclerosis. Sequenced by immunoSEQ multiplex PCR; TCRdb stores in-frame clones only, minus some. In the table there are 100,000 or so clones, around 94% of which are singletons. The ends lost 5 bases at V and 7 bases at J; junction bases unmatched: 14. CDR1 and CDR2 (germline): SNHLY, FYNNEI. The CDR3 runs to 18 residues. The receptor comes from a female donor with multiple sclerosis, enrolled in a pregnancy study. The chain recombines TRBV2 with TRBJ2-1; 13 bases fit TRBD2. This sample comprised peripheral blood, obtained in the second trimester of pregnancy. CDR3 sequence (DNA): TGTGCCAGCAGTCGACTAGCGGGAGGTACATCGTATTCTAATGAGCAGTTCTTC. It translates to CASSRLAGGTSYSNEQFF.